This entry concerns a single TCR beta chain. What it binds is unknown. The same CDR3 arises from other DNA sequences in this sample as well. CD45RO-negative, CCR7-selected cells formed the naive CD8 fraction, which excluded terminally differentiated effector memory CD45RA+ cells. These data originate in a study of shared clonotypes between healthy human individuals. Study information: The cohort had two women and three men, ages 18 to 49.

Findings of the study overall: Relative to clonotypes present in all four donors, those not shared had lower generation probabilities. With few donors, the genetic and exposure-history diversity represented was limited.

Replicate sorted-subset PCRs were loaded with 150 to 200 ng DNA, approximately 31,000 T cell genomes. The data were produced by immunoSEQ multiplex PCR, yet TCRdb's version contains in-frame clones alone and is incomplete. Seen here are around 600,000 clones, about 95% observed once, and the top ten hold around 0.12%. The CDR3 is 12 residues long. Trimming took off 0 bases at V and 4 bases at J, with 5 bases between the two ends. CDR1 and CDR2 from the germline V gene are SGHDT and YYEEEE. The sample taken for sequencing was naive CD8+ T cells sorted from blood. The sequence was obtained from a young woman in good health. The chain couples TRBV5-6 to TRBJ2-7; D is ambiguous. The CDR3 bases are TGTGCCAGCAGCTTGGGGGGTTACGAGCAGTACTTC. It yields the protein CASSLGGYEQYF.